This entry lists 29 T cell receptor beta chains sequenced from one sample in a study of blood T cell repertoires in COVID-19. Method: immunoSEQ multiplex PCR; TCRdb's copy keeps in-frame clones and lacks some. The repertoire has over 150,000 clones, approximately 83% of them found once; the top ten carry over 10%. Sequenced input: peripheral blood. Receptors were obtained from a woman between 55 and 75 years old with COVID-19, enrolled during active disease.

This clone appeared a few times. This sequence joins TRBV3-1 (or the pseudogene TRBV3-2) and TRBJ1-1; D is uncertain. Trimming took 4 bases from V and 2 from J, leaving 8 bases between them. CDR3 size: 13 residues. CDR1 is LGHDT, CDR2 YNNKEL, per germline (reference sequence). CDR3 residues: CASSLGLNTEAFF. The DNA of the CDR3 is TGTGCCAGCAGCCTAGGACTCAACACTGAAGCTTTCTTT.

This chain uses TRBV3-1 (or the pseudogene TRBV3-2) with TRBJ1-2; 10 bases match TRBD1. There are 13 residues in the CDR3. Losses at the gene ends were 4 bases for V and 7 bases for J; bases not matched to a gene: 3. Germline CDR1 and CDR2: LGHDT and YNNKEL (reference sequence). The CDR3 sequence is CASSPRTGGGYTF. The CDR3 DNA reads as TGTGCCAGCAGCCCCCGGACAGGGGGTGGCTACACCTTC.

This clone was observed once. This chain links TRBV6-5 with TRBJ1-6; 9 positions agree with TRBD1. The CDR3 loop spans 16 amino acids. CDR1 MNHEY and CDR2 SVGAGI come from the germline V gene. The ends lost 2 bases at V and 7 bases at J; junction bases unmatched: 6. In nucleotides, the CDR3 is TGTGCCAGCAGTTACCCTTGGACAGGGGAAAATTCACCCCTCCACTTT. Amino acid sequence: CASSYPWTGENSPLHF.

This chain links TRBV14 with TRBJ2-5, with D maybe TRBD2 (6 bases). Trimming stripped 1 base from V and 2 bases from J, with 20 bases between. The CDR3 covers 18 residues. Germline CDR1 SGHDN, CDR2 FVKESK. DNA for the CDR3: TGTGCCAGCAGCCAAGGATCTCACGGGGGTAGATGGCAAGAGACCCAGTACTTC. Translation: CASSQGSHGGRWQETQYF.

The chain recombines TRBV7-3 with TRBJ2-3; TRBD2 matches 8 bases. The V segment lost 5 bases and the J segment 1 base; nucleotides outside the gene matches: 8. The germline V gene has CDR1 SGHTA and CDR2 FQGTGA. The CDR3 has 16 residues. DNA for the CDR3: TGTGCCAGCAGCCCGGGAGGGTTCGGGGGCACAGATACGCAGTATTTT. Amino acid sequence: CASSPGGFGGTDTQYF.

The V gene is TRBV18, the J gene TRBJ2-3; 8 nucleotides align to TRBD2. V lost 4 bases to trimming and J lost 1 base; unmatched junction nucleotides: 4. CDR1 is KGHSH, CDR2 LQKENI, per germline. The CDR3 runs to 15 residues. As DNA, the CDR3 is TGTGCCAGCTCACTGGGTAGCGGGGGCACAGATACGCAGTATTTT. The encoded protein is CASSLGSGGTDTQYF.

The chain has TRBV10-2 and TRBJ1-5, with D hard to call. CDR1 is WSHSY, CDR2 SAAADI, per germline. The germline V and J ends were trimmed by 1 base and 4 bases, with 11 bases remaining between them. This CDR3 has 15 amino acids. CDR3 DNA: TGCGCCAGCAGTGAGTGGCGGGATACAAATCAGCCCCAGCATTTT. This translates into CASSEWRDTNQPQHF.

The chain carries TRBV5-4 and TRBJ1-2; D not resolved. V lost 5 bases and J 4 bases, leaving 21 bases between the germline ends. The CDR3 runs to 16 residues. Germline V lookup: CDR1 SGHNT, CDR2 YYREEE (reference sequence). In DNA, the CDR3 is TGTGCCAGCAGTTCTAAGAAGAGCGGGATTACCTATGGCTACACCTTC. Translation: CASSSKKSGITYGYTF. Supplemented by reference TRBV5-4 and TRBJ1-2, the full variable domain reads ETGVTQSPTHLIKTRGQQVTLRCSSQSGHNTVSWYQQALGQGPQFIFQYYREEENGRGNFPPRFSGLQFPNYSSELNVNALELDDSALYLCASSSKKSGITYGYTFGSGTRLTVV.

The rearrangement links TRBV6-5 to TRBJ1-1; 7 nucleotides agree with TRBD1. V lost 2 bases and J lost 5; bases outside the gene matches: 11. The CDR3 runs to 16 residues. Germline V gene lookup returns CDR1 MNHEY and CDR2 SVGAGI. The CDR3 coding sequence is TGTGCCAGCAGTTACCCCGGGACAGCCGGAGGGACTGAAGCTTTCTTT. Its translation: CASSYPGTAGGTEAFF.

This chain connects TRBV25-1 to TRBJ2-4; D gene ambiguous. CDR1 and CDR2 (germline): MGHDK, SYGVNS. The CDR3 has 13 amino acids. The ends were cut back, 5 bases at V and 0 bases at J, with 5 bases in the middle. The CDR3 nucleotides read TGTGCCAGCAGTCCCTTAGCCAAAAACATTCAGTACTTC. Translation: CASSPLAKNIQYF.

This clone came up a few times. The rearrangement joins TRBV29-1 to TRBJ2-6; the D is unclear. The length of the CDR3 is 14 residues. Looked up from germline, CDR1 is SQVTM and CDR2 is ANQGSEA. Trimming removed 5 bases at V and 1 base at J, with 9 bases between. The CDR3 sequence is CSVLDSSGANVLTF. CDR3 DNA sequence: TGCAGCGTTTTAGACTCTTCTGGGGCCAACGTCCTGACTTTC. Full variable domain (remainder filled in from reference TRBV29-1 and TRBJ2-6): SAVISQKPSRDICQRGTSLTIQCQVDSQVTMMFWYRQQPGQSLTLIATANQGSEATYESGFVIDKFPISRPNLTFSTLTVSNMSPEDSSIYLCSVLDSSGANVLTFGAGSRLTVL.

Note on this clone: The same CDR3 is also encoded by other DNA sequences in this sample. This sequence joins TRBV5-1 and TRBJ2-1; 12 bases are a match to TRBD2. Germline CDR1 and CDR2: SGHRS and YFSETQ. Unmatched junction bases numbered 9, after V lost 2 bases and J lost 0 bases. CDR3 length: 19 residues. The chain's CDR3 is CASSLESSGRGSSYNEQFF. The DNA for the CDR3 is TGCGCCAGCAGCTTAGAATCTAGCGGGAGGGGTAGCTCCTACAATGAGCAGTTCTTC.

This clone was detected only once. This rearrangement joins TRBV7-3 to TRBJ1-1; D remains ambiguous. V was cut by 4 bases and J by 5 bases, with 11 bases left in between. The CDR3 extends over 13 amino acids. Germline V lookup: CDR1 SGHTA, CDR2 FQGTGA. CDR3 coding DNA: TGTGCCAGCAGCTCTAGCCTCGCGACTGAAGCTTTCTTT. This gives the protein CASSSSLATEAFF.

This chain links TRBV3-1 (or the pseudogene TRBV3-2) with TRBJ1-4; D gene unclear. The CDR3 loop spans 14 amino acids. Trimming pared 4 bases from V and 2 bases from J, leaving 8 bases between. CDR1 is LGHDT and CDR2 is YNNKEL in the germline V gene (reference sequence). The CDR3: CASSPAFTNEKLFF. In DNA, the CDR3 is TGTGCCAGCAGCCCAGCGTTCACTAATGAAAAACTGTTTTTT.

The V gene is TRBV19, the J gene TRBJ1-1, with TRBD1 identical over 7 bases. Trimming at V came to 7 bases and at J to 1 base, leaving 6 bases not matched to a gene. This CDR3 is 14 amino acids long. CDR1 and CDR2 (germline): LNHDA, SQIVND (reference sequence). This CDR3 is CASTKGAANTEAFF. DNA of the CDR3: TGTGCCAGTACGAAGGGGGCAGCGAACACTGAAGCTTTCTTT.

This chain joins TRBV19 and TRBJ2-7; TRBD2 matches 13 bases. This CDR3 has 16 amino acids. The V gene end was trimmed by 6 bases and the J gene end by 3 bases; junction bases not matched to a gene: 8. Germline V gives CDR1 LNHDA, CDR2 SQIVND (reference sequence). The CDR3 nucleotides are TGTGCCAGTAGCCTCGGCCGGACTAGCGGGAGCTACGAGCAGTACTTC. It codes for CASSLGRTSGSYEQYF.

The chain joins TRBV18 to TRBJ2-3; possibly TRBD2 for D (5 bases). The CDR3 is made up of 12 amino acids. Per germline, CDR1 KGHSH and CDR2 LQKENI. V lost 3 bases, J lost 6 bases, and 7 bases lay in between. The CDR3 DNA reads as TGTGCCAGCTCACCCGGGGAGGATACGCAGTATTTT. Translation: CASSPGEDTQYF.

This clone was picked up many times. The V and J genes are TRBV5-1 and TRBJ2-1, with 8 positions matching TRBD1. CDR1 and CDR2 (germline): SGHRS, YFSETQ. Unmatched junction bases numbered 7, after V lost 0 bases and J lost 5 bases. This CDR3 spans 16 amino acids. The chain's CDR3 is CASSLASGGKNNEQFF. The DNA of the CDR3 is TGCGCCAGCAGCTTGGCCTCAGGGGGCAAAAACAATGAGCAGTTCTTC.

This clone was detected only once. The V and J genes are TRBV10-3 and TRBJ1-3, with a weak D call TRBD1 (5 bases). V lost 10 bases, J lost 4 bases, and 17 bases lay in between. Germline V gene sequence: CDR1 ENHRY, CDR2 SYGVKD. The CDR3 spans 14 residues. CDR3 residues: CATAFGGVGNTIYF. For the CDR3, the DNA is TGTGCCACCGCATTTGGGGGGGTAGGAAACACCATATATTTT.

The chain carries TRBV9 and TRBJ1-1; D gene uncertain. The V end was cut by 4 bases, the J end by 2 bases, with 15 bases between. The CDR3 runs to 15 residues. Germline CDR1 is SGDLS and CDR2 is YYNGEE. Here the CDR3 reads CASSFRTGVNTEAFF. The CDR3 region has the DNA TGTGCCAGCAGCTTCAGGACCGGGGTAAACACTGAAGCTTTCTTT.

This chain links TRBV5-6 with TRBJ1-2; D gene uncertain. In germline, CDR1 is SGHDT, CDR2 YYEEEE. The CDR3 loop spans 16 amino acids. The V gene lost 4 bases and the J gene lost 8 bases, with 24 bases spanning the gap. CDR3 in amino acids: CASSPGVGGLTAGYTF. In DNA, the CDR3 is TGTGCCAGCAGCCCTGGGGTTGGAGGGCTCACCGCGGGCTACACCTTC.

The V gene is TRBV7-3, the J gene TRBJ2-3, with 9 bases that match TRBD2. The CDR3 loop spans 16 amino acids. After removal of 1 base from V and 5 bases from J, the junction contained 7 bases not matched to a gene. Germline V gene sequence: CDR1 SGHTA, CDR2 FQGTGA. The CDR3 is CASSLRPAGGRDTQYF. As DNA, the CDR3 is TGTGCCAGCAGCTTAAGACCAGCGGGAGGAAGAGATACGCAGTATTTT.

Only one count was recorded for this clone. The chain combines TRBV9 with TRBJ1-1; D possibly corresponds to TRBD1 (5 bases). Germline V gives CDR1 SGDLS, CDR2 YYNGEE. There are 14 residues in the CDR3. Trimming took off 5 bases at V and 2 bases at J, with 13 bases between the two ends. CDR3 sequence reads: CASSRGIKNTEAFF. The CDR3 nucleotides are TGTGCCAGCAGTAGGGGCATTAAAAACACTGAAGCTTTCTTT.

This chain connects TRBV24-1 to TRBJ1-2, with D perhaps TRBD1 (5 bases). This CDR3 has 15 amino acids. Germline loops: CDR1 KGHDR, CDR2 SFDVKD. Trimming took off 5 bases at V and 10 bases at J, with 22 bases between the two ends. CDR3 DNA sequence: TGTGCCACCAGTGCCCACCGGGGGAGTATCCCTTCCTACACCTTC. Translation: CATSAHRGSIPSYTF.

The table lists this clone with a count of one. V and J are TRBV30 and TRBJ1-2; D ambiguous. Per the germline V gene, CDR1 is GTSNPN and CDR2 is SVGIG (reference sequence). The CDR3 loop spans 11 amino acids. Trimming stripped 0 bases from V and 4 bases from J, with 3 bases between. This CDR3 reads CAWSVAYGYTF. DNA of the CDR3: TGTGCCTGGAGTGTGGCCTATGGCTACACCTTC.

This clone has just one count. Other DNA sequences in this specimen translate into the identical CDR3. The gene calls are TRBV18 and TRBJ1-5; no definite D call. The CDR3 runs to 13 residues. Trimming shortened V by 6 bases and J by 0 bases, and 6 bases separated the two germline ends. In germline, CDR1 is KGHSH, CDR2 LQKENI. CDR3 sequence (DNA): TGTGCCAGCTCCCCGGGTAGCAATCAGCCCCAGCATTTT. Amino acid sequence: CASSPGSNQPQHF.

The CDR3 loop reads CASSREGGNTEAFF. In DNA, the CDR3 is TGCGCCAGCAGCCGCGAAGGGGGTAACACTGAAGCTTTCTTT. V and J are TRBV5-1 and TRBJ1-1, with a tentative D call TRBD1 (6 bases). The CDR3 is made up of 14 amino acids. Trimming took off 4 bases at V and 2 bases at J, with 12 bases between the two ends. The germline gives CDR1 SGHRS, CDR2 YFSETQ.

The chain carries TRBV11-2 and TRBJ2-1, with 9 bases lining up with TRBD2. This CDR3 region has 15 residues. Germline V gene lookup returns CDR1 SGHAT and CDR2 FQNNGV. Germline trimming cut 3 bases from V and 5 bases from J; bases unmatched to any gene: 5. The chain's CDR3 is CASSLLAGIDNEQFF. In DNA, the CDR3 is TGTGCCAGCAGCTTGCTAGCGGGGATAGACAATGAGCAGTTCTTC.

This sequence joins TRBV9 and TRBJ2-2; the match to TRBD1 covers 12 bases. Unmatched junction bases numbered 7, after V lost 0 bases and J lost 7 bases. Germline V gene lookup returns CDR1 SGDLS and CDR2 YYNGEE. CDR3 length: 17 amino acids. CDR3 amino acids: CASSVGPGQGADGELFF. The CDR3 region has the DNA TGTGCCAGCAGCGTAGGACCGGGACAGGGGGCAGACGGGGAGCTGTTTTTT.